Listed here is a single T cell receptor beta chain. The germline V gene has CDR1 SGHVS and CDR2 FNYEAQ. This CDR3 contains 19 residues. V was clipped by 2 bases and J by 3 bases, with 22 bases between them. The data are from a study of STAT5B mutations in CD4+ large granular lymphocyte leukemia. Method: immunoSEQ multiplex PCR; TCRdb's copy keeps in-frame clones and lacks some. The table records 30,000 or so clones, 76% of them present only once. This chain uses TRBV7-6 with TRBJ1-4; no clear D. The sample consisted of CD4+ T cells from blood buffy coats. The TCR originated in a human donor in good health. CDR3 region: CASSLRAEVRIAANEKLFF. The CDR3 DNA sequence: TGTGCCAGCAGCTTACGGGCAGAGGTGCGAATCGCGGCTAATGAAAAACTGTTTTTT.